These 26 T cell receptor beta chains came from one sample sequenced in a study of CXCR3-negative and CXCR3-positive naive CD8 T cells. TRB cDNA was prepared as libraries by UMI-labeled 5' RACE. After re-calling the 5' RACE reads, TCRdb lists one entry per CDR3 protein, DNA absent. The sample's table shows under 85,000 distinct CDR3 sequences. Sample: naive CXCR3- CD8+ T cells from blood. The subset here: CD45RO-CCR7+CD27+CD95- naive CD8+ T cells lacking CXCR3 (TNR3-). The receptors here all came from a human donor in good health. Some clones in this sample may be carry-over from other donors' samples.

The chain links TRBV7-3 to TRBJ2-3; TCRdb lists TRBD2, though no DNA is available to test this call. Germline loops: CDR1 SGHTA, CDR2 FQGTGA. This CDR3 spans 16 amino acids. CDR3 amino acids: CASSLISGVIGDTQYF.

This CDR3 reads CASSLYGENTEAFF. The J gene is TRBJ1-1, the V gene TRBV5-1. This CDR3 has 14 amino acids. Looked up from germline, CDR1 is SGHRS and CDR2 is YFSETQ. Complete variable domain (other parts from reference TRBV5-1 and TRBJ1-1): KAGVTQTPRYLIKTRGQQVTLSCSPISGHRSVSWYQQTPGQGLQFLFEYFSETQRNKGNFPGRFSGRQFSNSRSEMNVSTLELGDSALYLCASSLYGENTEAFFGQGTRLTVV.

CDR3 protein: CASSFPPYNEQFF. This chain links TRBV12-3 or TRBV12-4 with TRBJ2-1; lacking DNA, the TRBD1 call made by TCRdb goes unchecked. This CDR3 has 13 amino acids.

The chain has TRBV29-1 and TRBJ2-2; TCRdb indicates TRBD1, and absent DNA this call remains unverified. CDR1 SQVTM and CDR2 ANQGSEA come from the germline V gene. This CDR3 region has 15 residues. CDR3: CSVVSTGGLLGELFF.

The genes are TRBV7-9 and TRBJ2-5; TCRdb indicates TRBD1, and absent DNA this call remains unverified. This CDR3 comprises 14 residues. Germline lookup yields CDR1 SEHNR and CDR2 FQNEAQ (reference sequence). The CDR3 loop reads CASSPWDLGETQYF. The entire variable domain, with the rest obtained from reference TRBV7-9 and TRBJ2-5, is as follows: DTGVSQNPRHKITKRGQNVTFRCDPISEHNRLYWYRQTLGQGPEFLTYFQNEAQLEKSRLLSDRFSAERPKGSFSTLEIQRTEQGDSAMYLCASSPWDLGETQYFGPGTRLLVL.

The chain recombines TRBV29-1 with TRBJ2-7; absent DNA, TCRdb's TRBD1 call cannot be checked. The CDR3 is 15 amino acids. Per the germline V gene, CDR1 is SQVTM and CDR2 is ANQGSEA. The CDR3 is CSVEEETGKSYEQYF.

The CDR3 is CASSEDRISGYTF. The chain carries TRBV2 and TRBJ1-2; TCRdb designates TRBD1, a call that cannot be tested without DNA. CDR3 length: 13 amino acids. Germline CDR1 is SNHLY and CDR2 is FYNNEI. Full variable domain (rest looked up from reference TRBV2 and TRBJ1-2): EPEVTQTPSHQVTQMGQEVILRCVPISNHLYFYWYRQILGQKVEFLVSFYNNEISEKSEIFDDQFSVERPDGSNFTLKIRSTKLEDSAMYFCASSEDRISGYTFGSGTRLTVV.

V usage is TRBV7-3 and J usage is TRBJ2-1; TCRdb returns TRBD1, unconfirmable since there is no DNA. This CDR3 has 14 amino acids. Germline-derived CDR1 and CDR2 are SGHTA and FQGTGA. The CDR3 region is CASSPTVLGGEQFF.

CDR3 in amino acids: CASSPSGAVEAFF. The chain is built from TRBV13 and TRBJ1-1; TCRdb's D gene call, TRBD1, goes unchecked for lack of DNA. CDR3 length equals 13 residues. The V gene's germline CDR1 is PRHDT and CDR2 FYEKMQ (reference sequence). The variable domain in full, completed from reference TRBV13 and TRBJ1-1, reads AAGVIQSPRHLIKEKRETATLKCYPIPRHDTVYWYQQGPGQDPQFLISFYEKMQSDKGSIPDRFSAQQFSDYHSELNMSSLELGDSALYFCASSPSGAVEAFFGQGTRLTVV.

The chain links TRBV7-3 to TRBJ1-1. Germline assignment: CDR1 SGHTA and CDR2 FQGTGA. This CDR3 is 14 amino acids long. CDR3 sequence: CASSLRSENTEAFF.

The rearrangement joins TRBV28 to TRBJ2-4. The CDR3 contains 14 residues. CDR1 and CDR2 (germline): MDHEN, SYDVKM. This chain's CDR3 is CASSYTLAKNIQYF. The whole variable domain, remainder taken from reference TRBV28 and TRBJ2-4, is DVKVTQSSRYLVKRTGEKVFLECVQDMDHENMFWYRQDPGLGLRLIYFSYDVKMKEKGDIPEGYSVSREKKERFSLILESASTNQTSMYLCASSYTLAKNIQYFGAGTRLSVL.

The rearrangement uses TRBV29-1 and TRBJ1-1. This CDR3 is 15 amino acids long. Germline V CDR1 and CDR2: SQVTM, ANQGSEA. The CDR3 protein is CSVEDFGRSATEAFF.

V usage is TRBV28 and J usage is TRBJ2-7; TCRdb designates TRBD1, a call that cannot be tested without DNA. This CDR3 contains 17 residues. Looked up from germline, CDR1 is MDHEN and CDR2 is SYDVKM. CDR3 region: CASSFSLGALQDYEQYF.

The V and J genes are TRBV29-1 and TRBJ2-3; TCRdb's assignment of TRBD2 cannot be checked, as there is no DNA. Germline V gene sequence: CDR1 SQVTM, CDR2 ANQGSEA. This CDR3 comprises 16 residues. The CDR3 is CSVVWGTSGVTDTQYF.

The chain has TRBV4-1 and TRBJ2-2; TCRdb gives TRBD2 as the D gene, but with no DNA this cannot be confirmed. Germline CDR1 is MGHRA and CDR2 is YSYEKL. The length of the CDR3 is 16 residues. CDR3 residues: CASSQVDWIRPGELFF.

The V gene is TRBV4-1, the J gene TRBJ2-2; TCRdb reports TRBD1, a call that lacks DNA to check it against. The CDR3 has 14 residues. Germline loops: CDR1 MGHRA, CDR2 YSYEKL. The CDR3 spells CASSRTGDTGELFF.

This chain connects TRBV29-1 to TRBJ2-7; TCRdb's D call, TRBD1, is unchecked because there is no DNA. The CDR3 spans 14 residues. Germline CDR1 is SQVTM and CDR2 is ANQGSEA. CDR3 sequence reads: CSVEGAGGTYEQYF.

The chain links TRBV28 to TRBJ1-5; TCRdb's D call, TRBD1, is unchecked because there is no DNA. This CDR3 has 14 amino acids. Germline V gene data show CDR1 as MDHEN and CDR2 as SYDVKM. CDR3 region: CASTIRDGYQPQHF.

V and J are TRBV29-1 and TRBJ1-2; TCRdb lists TRBD1, though no DNA is available to test this call. Germline-derived CDR1 and CDR2 are SQVTM and ANQGSEA. The CDR3 contains 11 residues. CDR3 residues: CSARDGYGYTF.

CDR3 sequence: CASSSGNTYEQYF. The chain combines TRBV5-6 with TRBJ2-7. Germline lookup yields CDR1 SGHDT and CDR2 YYEEEE. The CDR3 totals 13 residues.

The CDR3 region is CASSPVASLETQYF. J is TRBJ2-5 and V is TRBV11-1. CDR3 length equals 14 residues. CDR1 is SGHAT, CDR2 FQDESV, per germline (reference sequence).

This chain connects TRBV6-6 to TRBJ2-7; as DNA is missing, the TRBD2 call by TCRdb cannot be tested. From germline, CDR1 is MNHNY and CDR2 SVGAGI (reference sequence). CDR3 length equals 16 residues. Here the CDR3 reads CASSYSVAGSSYEQYF.

The rearrangement uses TRBV9 and TRBJ2-7; there is no DNA to check the TCRdb D call of TRBD2. The germline V gene has CDR1 SGDLS and CDR2 YYNGEE. The CDR3 length is 16 residues. CDR3 sequence reads: CASSPGLAGPSYEQYF.

The genes are TRBV30 and TRBJ2-2; TCRdb's assignment of TRBD1 cannot be checked, as there is no DNA. Germline values: CDR1 GTSNPN, CDR2 SVGIG (reference sequence). This CDR3 region has 16 residues. This CDR3 is CAWRSADRANTGELFF.

The V call is TRBV29-1, the J call TRBJ1-1. Germline CDR1 SQVTM, CDR2 ANQGSEA. This CDR3 is built from 16 residues. Here the CDR3 reads CSVEDPGGGVYTEAFF.

V usage is TRBV29-1 and J usage is TRBJ2-1. The CDR3 loop spans 12 amino acids. The V gene's germline CDR1 is SQVTM and CDR2 ANQGSEA. Here the CDR3 reads CSAASSYNEQFF.